The sequence of this T cell receptor (beta chain) was determined in a study of beta chain features in type 1 diabetes. Every isolated RNA sample was fully reverse transcribed, so sequencing captured expressed TCRB transcripts. This table comes from immunoSEQ multiplex PCR, and its TCRdb copy is limited to in-frame clones, with some not included. The repertoire holds hundreds of thousands of clones, more than 9% seen once, with approximately 0.03% in the top ten. The CDR3 runs to 15 residues. Germline V lookup: CDR1 KGHSH, CDR2 LQKENI. Trimming took off 3 bases at V and 2 bases at J, with 13 bases between the two ends. This clone was counted between two and nine times.

The chain employs TRBV18 and TRBJ2-5; the D gene is possibly TRBD2 (6 bases). Material for sequencing was naive CD4+ T cells from blood. The source of this sequence is a woman under 30 in good health. The CDR3 protein is CASSPGAGQQETQYF. The DNA for the CDR3 is TGTGCCAGCTCACCGGGTGCGGGGCAGCAAGAGACCCAGTACTTC.